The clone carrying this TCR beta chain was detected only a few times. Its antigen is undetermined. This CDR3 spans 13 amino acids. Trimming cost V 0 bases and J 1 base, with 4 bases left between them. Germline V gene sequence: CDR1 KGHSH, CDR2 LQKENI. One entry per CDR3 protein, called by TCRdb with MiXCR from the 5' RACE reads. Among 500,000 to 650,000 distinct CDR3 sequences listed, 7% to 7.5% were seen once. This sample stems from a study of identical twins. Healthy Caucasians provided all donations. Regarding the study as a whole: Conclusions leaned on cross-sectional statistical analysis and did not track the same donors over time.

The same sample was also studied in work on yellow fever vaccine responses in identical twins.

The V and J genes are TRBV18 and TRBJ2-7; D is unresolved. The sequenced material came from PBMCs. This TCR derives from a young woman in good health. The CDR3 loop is CASSPPWSYEQYF. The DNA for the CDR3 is TGTGCCAGCTCACCACCGTGGTCCTACGAGCAGTACTTC.